This T cell receptor beta chain is from a study of cytomegalovirus exposure and HLA in healthy donors. Notes on the study in general: Highly shared variants forming one cluster were likely a sequencing artifact.

On this clone: Its matching antigen is unknown.

Trimming stripped 3 bases from V and 10 bases from J, with 14 bases between. The CDR3 runs 14 residues. Germline loops: CDR1 SGDLS, CDR2 YYNGEE. 13 Jbeta primers and 60 Vbeta primers were used for the PCR. The protocol was immunoSEQ multiplex PCR, while the TCRdb copy is restricted to in-frame clones and leaves out a portion. The table lists around 67,000 clones, approximately 78% of them singletons. The chain is built from TRBV9 and TRBJ1-6, with D unclear. The specimen sequenced was PBMCs. This sequence originates from a man between 18 and 35 years old in good health and CMV-seropositive. The CDR3 here is CASSEEGIRSPLHF. The CDR3 nucleotides are TGTGCCAGCAGCGAAGAGGGTATTCGGTCACCCCTCCACTTT.